The 22 T cell receptor beta chains given below trace back to one sample, sequenced in a study of cytomegalovirus exposure and HLA in healthy donors. The data were produced by immunoSEQ multiplex PCR, yet TCRdb's version contains in-frame clones alone and is incomplete. The sample contains some 110,000 clones, more than 70% of which appear only once. Sequencing was done on a sample of PBMCs. The receptors here all came from a man aged 18 to 35 in good health and CMV-seronegative.

This rearrangement joins TRBV19 to TRBJ2-4; 10 bases fit TRBD2. Unmatched junction bases numbered 9, after V lost 6 bases and J lost 7 bases. Germline V CDR1 and CDR2: LNHDA, SQIVND (reference sequence). This CDR3 is built from 15 residues. The CDR3 loop is CASSRLAGDGNIQYF. CDR3 nucleotides: TGTGCCAGTAGCCGGCTAGCGGGAGACGGGAACATTCAGTACTTC. Drawing the rest from reference TRBV19 and TRBJ2-4, the complete variable domain is DGGITQSPKYLFRKEGQNVTLSCEQNLNHDAMYWYRQDPGQGLRLIYYSQIVNDFQKGDIAEGYSVSREKKESFPLTVTSAQKNPTAFYLCASSRLAGDGNIQYFGAGTRLSVL.

This chain uses TRBV6-5 with TRBJ2-1; the D gene is possibly TRBD1 (6 bases). The CDR3 has 14 amino acids. Germline V gene sequence: CDR1 MNHEY, CDR2 SVGAGI. V was cut by 2 bases and J by 8 bases, with 13 bases left in between. The CDR3 nucleotides read TGTGCCAGCAGTTACATCACAGGGTCGGATGAGCAGTTCTTC. This translates into CASSYITGSDEQFF.

This chain joins TRBV28 and TRBJ1-5; 7 bases align to TRBD1. J lost 6 bases, V lost 10 bases, and 12 bases had no gene match. The CDR3 is made up of 14 amino acids. Looked up from germline, CDR1 is MDHEN and CDR2 is SYDVKM. CDR3 nucleotides: TGTGCCACCAGGGACAGATCTCTATTTCAGCCCCAGCATTTT. Protein product: CATRDRSLFQPQHF.

The chain links TRBV27 to TRBJ2-3; a weak D match, TRBD1 (5 bases). Trimming took off 7 bases at V and 6 bases at J, with 11 bases between the two ends. The V gene's germline CDR1 is MNHEY and CDR2 SMNVEV (reference sequence). The CDR3 loop spans 12 amino acids. In nucleotides, the CDR3 is TGTGCCAGCATGGACATTCAGGATACGCAGTATTTT. Residues: CASMDIQDTQYF.

The V and J genes are TRBV5-1 and TRBJ2-7, with 9 bases matching TRBD1. Unmatched junction bases numbered 11, after V lost 4 bases and J lost 3 bases. The CDR3 is 16 residues long. Germline lookup yields CDR1 SGHRS and CDR2 YFSETQ. The CDR3 bases are TGCGCCAGCAGCCCTACCCCGGGACAGGGAAGCTACGAGCAGTACTTC. Encoded protein: CASSPTPGQGSYEQYF.

The V and J genes are TRBV30 and TRBJ1-6; D ambiguous. The CDR3 loop spans 13 amino acids. Trimming took off 3 bases at V and 0 bases at J, with 3 bases between the two ends. CDR1 is GTSNPN and CDR2 is SVGIG in the germline V gene (reference sequence). The CDR3 nucleotides are TGTGCCTGGAGGAGCTCCTATAATTCACCCCTCCACTTT. Encoded protein: CAWRSSYNSPLHF.

V gene TRBV27 combines with J gene TRBJ1-6; 12 positions agree with TRBD1. The length of the CDR3 is 20 residues. V gave up 7 bases and J gave up 4 bases; unmatched junction bases: 17. Germline V CDR1 and CDR2: MNHEY, SMNVEV (reference sequence). Written as DNA, the CDR3 is TGTGCCAGCACCCCTGGAGTGGGGACAGGGGGCCTTTATTATAATTCACCCCTCCACTTT. This translates into CASTPGVGTGGLYYNSPLHF.

CDR3 loop: CASSLASRTEAFF. CDR3 coding DNA: TGTGCCAGCAGCTTGGCTAGCCGAACTGAAGCTTTCTTT. The chain links TRBV5-4 to TRBJ1-1; D remains unclear. From germline, CDR1 is SGHNT and CDR2 YYREEE (reference sequence). V lost 0 bases and J lost 5, with 8 bases in between. CDR3 length equals 13 residues.

This rearrangement joins TRBV5-1 to TRBJ1-3; D is uncertain. The CDR3 extends over 13 amino acids. V shed 5 bases and J shed 0 bases, with 6 bases lying between them. Germline V gene lookup returns CDR1 SGHRS and CDR2 YFSETQ. The CDR3: CASRPSSGNTIYF. The CDR3 DNA sequence: TGCGCCAGCAGACCGAGCTCTGGAAACACCATATATTTT.

The CDR3 protein is CASSPYNEQFF. CDR3 DNA: TGTGCCAGCAGCCCGTACAATGAGCAGTTCTTC. The chain combines TRBV7-9 with TRBJ2-1; D unresolved. Trimming cost V 5 bases and J 4 bases, with 3 bases left between them. The germline gives CDR1 SEHNR, CDR2 FQNEAQ (reference sequence). This CDR3 has 11 amino acids.

The chain uses TRBV7-9 and TRBJ2-2; the match to TRBD2 covers 11 bases. This CDR3 comprises 17 residues. J was trimmed by 2 bases and V by 5 bases; bases with no gene match: 7. Germline CDR1 reads SEHNR; CDR2 reads FQNEAQ (reference sequence). The CDR3 coding sequence is TGTGCCAGCAGCACCCGGGGACTAGCGGCCAACACCGGGGAGCTGTTTTTT. It codes for CASSTRGLAANTGELFF. Variable domain in full (rest from reference TRBV7-9 and TRBJ2-2): DTGVSQNPRHKITKRGQNVTFRCDPISEHNRLYWYRQTLGQGPEFLTYFQNEAQLEKSRLLSDRFSAERPKGSFSTLEIQRTEQGDSAMYLCASSTRGLAANTGELFFGEGSRLTVL.

The V gene is TRBV9, the J gene TRBJ1-1; TRBD1 agrees at 8 bases. The germline CDR1 and CDR2 sequences are SGDLS and YYNGEE. V lost 3 bases and J lost 10; bases outside the gene matches: 11. This CDR3 has 14 amino acids. In DNA form, the CDR3 reads TGTGCCAGCAGCGAATCCCCGGACAGGGAGCGAGCTTTCTTT. The encoded protein is CASSESPDRERAFF.

This rearrangement joins TRBV21-1 to TRBJ1-1; TRBD1 was called by the table and not checked on the DNA. TRBV21-1 is recorded as a pseudogene. The CDR3 extends over 15 amino acids. The CDR3 is CASSKAYNRVTEAFF. The CDR3 nucleotides read TGTGCCAGCAGCAAAGCGTATAACAGGGTCACTGAAGCTTTCTTT.

The V call is TRBV29-1, the J call TRBJ1-2; 8 bases are shared with TRBD1. V lost 7 bases and J lost 3; bases outside the gene matches: 7. The V gene's germline CDR1 is SQVTM and CDR2 ANQGSEA. This CDR3 is built from 13 residues. Here the CDR3 reads CSAADRADYGYTF. The CDR3 nucleotides read TGCAGCGCGGCGGACAGGGCTGACTATGGCTACACCTTC. Filled out from reference TRBV29-1 and TRBJ1-2, the complete variable domain reads SAVISQKPSRDICQRGTSLTIQCQVDSQVTMMFWYRQQPGQSLTLIATANQGSEATYESGFVIDKFPISRPNLTFSTLTVSNMSPEDSSIYLCSAADRADYGYTFGSGTRLTVV.

Comment on this clone: It is unclear where the CDR3 begins or ends on the DNA, so no DNA is shown, and the CDR3 is as TCRdb lists it. V usage is TRBV27 and J usage is TRBJ2-5; the table assigns TRBD2, which was not confirmed against the DNA. From its first to its last residue, the CDR3 has 13 amino acids. Germline V CDR1 and CDR2: MNHEY, SMNVEV (reference sequence). The CDR3 loop reads CASSLFGGGAEYF.

V is TRBV7-2 and J is TRBJ2-1; 7 bases fit TRBD1. The trim removed 3 bases at V and 0 bases at J, leaving 2 bases unmatched. CDR3 size: 15 residues. Germline V lookup: CDR1 SGHTA, CDR2 FQGNSA. The CDR3 sequence is CASSLDRSSYNEQFF. The CDR3 region has the DNA TGTGCCAGCAGCTTGGACAGGAGCTCCTACAATGAGCAGTTCTTC.

The chain links TRBV11-2 to TRBJ2-7; D perhaps matches TRBD2 (6 bases). This CDR3 contains 14 residues. V gave up 6 bases and J gave up 3 bases, with 15 bases separating them. The germline V gene has CDR1 SGHAT and CDR2 FQNNGV. CDR3 in amino acids: CASSSAGWGYEQYF. Here the CDR3 DNA reads TGTGCCAGCAGTAGCGCGGGGTGGGGCTACGAGCAGTACTTC.

The chain combines TRBV20-1 with TRBJ2-7; possible D gene TRBD2, 5 bases. The germline CDR1 and CDR2 sequences are DFQATT and SNEGSKA (reference sequence). The CDR3 contains 11 residues. Trimming left V 6 bases short and J 5 bases short, with 11 bases between. CDR3 coding DNA: TGCAGTGCCCCCGGGGTGGACGAGCAGTACTTC. Translation: CSAPGVDEQYF.

The V and J genes are TRBV5-4 and TRBJ2-3; 12 bases line up with TRBD2. Looked up from germline, CDR1 is SGHNT and CDR2 is YYREEE (reference sequence). The CDR3 runs 14 residues. The junction had 2 bases not matched to a gene; V was cut back by 4 bases and J by 5 bases. The DNA for the CDR3 is TGTGCCAGCAGCCGGACTAGCGGGGAAGATACGCAGTATTTT. It translates to CASSRTSGEDTQYF. The variable domain in full, with the rest retrieved from reference TRBV5-4 and TRBJ2-3, is ETGVTQSPTHLIKTRGQQVTLRCSSQSGHNTVSWYQQALGQGPQFIFQYYREEENGRGNFPPRFSGLQFPNYSSELNVNALELDDSALYLCASSRTSGEDTQYFGPGTRLTVL.

V is TRBV6-5 and J is TRBJ2-7; 9 nucleotides agree with TRBD1. Trimming took 4 bases from V and 5 from J; bases not matched to a gene: 6. Germline-derived CDR1 and CDR2 are MNHEY and SVGAGI. The CDR3 consists of 14 residues. The chain's CDR3 is CASSLDRGGHEQYF. DNA of the CDR3: TGTGCCAGCAGTTTAGACAGGGGGGGCCACGAGCAGTACTTC.

The J gene is TRBJ2-7, the V gene TRBV7-8; TRBD1 aligns across 8 bases. Trimming took 1 base from V and 2 from J; bases not matched to a gene: 4. CDR1 is SGHVS, CDR2 FQNEAQ, per germline. The CDR3 covers 15 residues. CDR3 amino acids: CASSLGGTGTYEQYF. The CDR3 DNA is TGTGCCAGCAGCTTAGGAGGGACAGGTACCTACGAGCAGTACTTC.

This chain connects TRBV28 to TRBJ2-3, with D tentatively TRBD1 (5 bases). V was cut by 2 bases and J by 4 bases, with 10 bases left in between. Germline V gene lookup returns CDR1 MDHEN and CDR2 SYDVKM. The CDR3 totals 14 residues. The DNA of the CDR3 is TGTGCCAGCAGTTTACTAGGCAGGGCAGATACGCAGTATTTT. As protein: CASSLLGRADTQYF.